Included here is one TCR beta chain sequence, with context. Its ends do not fully match the called genes, so a read error is possible. The patients had localized lung adenocarcinoma, a non-small cell subtype. This sample was taken from a study of CD4 and CD8 cells across lung adenocarcinoma regions. TCRdb itself ran the PCR reads through MiXCR, one entry per CDR3 protein. The sample has about 25,000 distinct CDR3 sequences, about half seen once; the top ten hold 40% to 50%. CDR3 length: 19 residues. From germline, CDR1 is MGHRA and CDR2 YSYEKL. This clonotype originated in a male donor with lung adenocarcinoma. The CD4 and CD8 labels of this study may be unreliable. Input material: CD8+ T cells from the center of a lung tumor. The chain recombines TRBV4-1 with TRBJ2-3; D possibly uses TRBD1 or TRBD2 (5 bases each). Here the CDR3 DNA reads TGCGCCAGCAGCCAAGTCATGGCGTCCGGCGGCCGGGACCGAGAGACGCAGTATTTC. It is translated as CASSQVMASGGRDRETQYF.